The 5 T cell receptor beta chains below come from one sample, sequenced in a study of cytomegalovirus exposure and HLA in healthy donors. Vbeta (60) and Jbeta (13) primers were used in the PCR. Method: immunoSEQ multiplex PCR; TCRdb's copy keeps in-frame clones and lacks some. The sample lists 100,000 or so clones; around four fifths were seen once. The material sequenced was PBMCs. These receptors were taken from a man younger than 45 in good health and CMV-seronegative.

The chain is built from TRBV5-1 and TRBJ1-4; tentatively, D is TRBD1 (5 bases). V lost 1 base and J 8 bases, leaving 12 bases between the germline ends. The CDR3 is 14 amino acids. Germline V gene sequence: CDR1 SGHRS, CDR2 YFSETQ. The CDR3 DNA is TGCGCCAGCAGCTTGATGGGGGAGGGAGAAAAACTGTTTTTT. Protein sequence: CASSLMGEGEKLFF.

This rearrangement joins TRBV19 to TRBJ1-5; a possible D gene is TRBD1 (6 bases). The CDR3 runs to 14 residues. The germline V gene has CDR1 LNHDA and CDR2 SQIVND (reference sequence). V was pared by 3 bases and J by 7 bases, with 13 bases between. CDR3 protein: CASSISAGVQPQHF. DNA for the CDR3: TGTGCCAGTAGTATTTCGGCAGGGGTACAGCCCCAGCATTTT.

V usage is TRBV10-2 and J usage is TRBJ2-3; 7 nucleotides match TRBD1. Germline values: CDR1 WSHSY, CDR2 SAAADI. The CDR3 has 14 residues. V lost 6 bases, J lost 1 base, and 4 bases stayed unmatched. As DNA, the CDR3 is TGCGCCAGCAGCGGGACAGACCGCACAGATACGCAGTATTTT. Its protein is CASSGTDRTDTQYF.

V usage is TRBV10-3 and J usage is TRBJ1-2; maybe TRBD1 (5 bases). V was clipped by 4 bases and J by 2 bases, with 5 bases between them. The germline gives CDR1 ENHRY, CDR2 SYGVKD. The CDR3 is 12 amino acids. CDR3 sequence: CAISGQNYGYTF. CDR3 sequence (DNA): TGTGCCATCAGTGGACAGAACTATGGCTACACCTTC.

The genes are TRBV11-2 and TRBJ2-4; D is possibly TRBD1 (7 bases). This CDR3 is built from 15 residues. The germline gives CDR1 SGHAT, CDR2 FQNNGV. Trimming took off 3 bases at V and 8 bases at J, with 17 bases between the two ends. In DNA, the CDR3 is TGTGCCAGCAGCTTGGAGACAGGGAGGTCTTACATTCAGTACTTC. Its translation: CASSLETGRSYIQYF.